These 19 T cell receptor beta chains were sequenced from one sample in a study of lymphopenia after photon versus proton radiotherapy (dated by TCRdb to between 2017 and 2020). Receptor amplification or capture employed the immunoSEQ multiplex PCR assay. This is the immuneACCESS table as TCRdb keeps it, with only in-frame sequences that have V and J called. A part of the clones is gone; compared with another copy, unresolved V genes explain less than half, and the rest is unexplained. Across this sample there are around 70,000 clones, with roughly 93% seen only once. Of the sample, approximately 2.9% falls within the top ten clones. The sample here was peripheral blood, taken from a patient treated with photon-based radiotherapy. The receptors were sampled from a woman between 65 and 79 years old with pancreatic cancer.

CDR3 DNA sequence: TGTGCCAGCAGCTTAGGCTTAAGCGTTAACTATGGCTACACCTTC. Its protein is CASSLGLSVNYGYTF. The chain joins TRBV11-2 to TRBJ1-2, with unresolved D. Trimming cost V 1 base and J 1 base, with 10 bases left between them. The CDR3 covers 15 residues. Germline-derived CDR1 and CDR2 are SGHAT and FQNNGV. The full variable domain, rest sourced from reference TRBV11-2 and TRBJ1-2, is EAGVAQSPRYKIIEKRQSVAFWCNPISGHATLYWYQQILGQGPKLLIQFQNNGVVDDSQLPKDRFSAERLKGVDSTLKIQPAKLEDSAVYLCASSLGLSVNYGYTFGSGTRLTVV.

This sequence joins TRBV9 and TRBJ2-6; D possibly corresponds to TRBD1 (5 bases). The germline V and J ends were trimmed by 4 bases and 2 bases, with 7 bases remaining between them. Germline assignment: CDR1 SGDLS and CDR2 YYNGEE. This CDR3 has 14 amino acids. The CDR3 region is CASSWGTGANVLTF. CDR3 in DNA: TGTGCCAGCAGCTGGGGCACTGGGGCCAACGTCCTGACTTTC.

The J gene is TRBJ1-3, the V gene TRBV28; 9 positions agree with TRBD1. This CDR3 contains 15 residues. V gave up 5 bases and J gave up 5 bases; unmatched junction bases: 7. The V gene's germline CDR1 is MDHEN and CDR2 SYDVKM. CDR3 in amino acids: CASSPGQGRRNTIYF. CDR3 in DNA: TGTGCCAGCAGTCCGGGACAGGGACGCAGAAACACCATATATTTT.

The V and J genes are TRBV9 and TRBJ2-1, with 11 bases lining up with TRBD1. CDR3 length: 14 amino acids. Germline V CDR1 and CDR2: SGDLS, YYNGEE. Trimming took 4 bases from V and 7 from J; bases not matched to a gene: 4. The CDR3 DNA is TGTGCCAGCAGCCCCCGGGACAGGGGGAATGAGCAGTTCTTC. It codes for CASSPRDRGNEQFF.

This chain connects TRBV21-1 to TRBJ2-7; whether TRBD1, the table's D call, matches the DNA was not checked. TRBV21-1 corresponds to a pseudogene. The CDR3 contains 17 residues. This CDR3 is CASSSIGHAGRKYEQYF. The CDR3 DNA sequence: TGTGCCAGCAGCTCAATAGGACACGCCGGAAGGAAGTACGAGCAGTACTTC.

V gene TRBV9 combines with J gene TRBJ2-2; 10 nucleotides agree with TRBD2. Germline lookup yields CDR1 SGDLS and CDR2 YYNGEE. Trimming removed 0 bases from V and 7 bases from J; junction bases left unmatched: 6. The CDR3 consists of 16 residues. The DNA of the CDR3 is TGTGCCAGCAGCGTAGTCAGCGGGAGGGCCATCGGGGAGCTGTTTTTT. This encodes CASSVVSGRAIGELFF.

The V call is TRBV28, the J call TRBJ2-3, with 9 positions matching TRBD2. V lost 6 bases to trimming and J lost 9 bases; unmatched junction nucleotides: 19. This CDR3 comprises 17 residues. Germline loops: CDR1 MDHEN, CDR2 SYDVKM. The CDR3 sequence is CASSPTLPGSSGITQYF. DNA for the CDR3: TGTGCCAGCAGCCCCACCCTTCCTGGATCTAGCGGGATAACGCAGTATTTT.

This clone was detected only once. This chain joins TRBV15 and TRBJ1-1, with 7 bases aligning to TRBD1. This CDR3 is built from 14 residues. Germline trimming cut 2 bases from V and 5 bases from J; bases unmatched to any gene: 5. Per germline, CDR1 LNHNV and CDR2 YYDKDF (reference sequence). CDR3 protein: CATSRRQGVTEAFF. The CDR3 DNA reads TGTGCCACCAGCAGACGGCAGGGGGTGACTGAAGCTTTCTTT.

The genes are TRBV7-2 and TRBJ2-3; 8 bases are shared with TRBD1. Germline CDR1 SGHTA, CDR2 FQGNSA. The CDR3 is made up of 16 amino acids. After removal of 5 bases from V and 0 bases from J, the junction contained 7 bases not matched to a gene. The CDR3: CASSIGTGISTDTQYF. CDR3 bases: TGTGCCAGCAGCATAGGGACAGGCATCAGCACAGATACGCAGTATTTT.

Turning to this clone: At one end the junction does not follow the germline gene, possibly because of a read error. The chain has TRBV28 and TRBJ2-3; 8 positions agree with TRBD2. From germline, CDR1 is MDHEN and CDR2 SYDVKM. CDR3 length equals 16 residues. The CDR3 sequence is CASSLLGLAGTGTQYF. The CDR3, as DNA: TGTGCCAGCAGCCTGCTGGGGCTAGCGGGCACAGGTACGCAGTATTTT.

The chain employs TRBV2 and TRBJ1-3; tentative D call: TRBD1 (5 bases). The V gene lost 3 bases and the J gene lost 0 bases, with 9 bases spanning the gap. The length of the CDR3 is 15 residues. Germline loops: CDR1 SNHLY, CDR2 FYNNEI. The CDR3 region is CASSEGRSSGNTIYF. For the CDR3, the DNA is TGTGCCAGCAGTGAGGGACGGAGCTCTGGAAACACCATATATTTT.

This clone was detected only once. V gene TRBV18 combines with J gene TRBJ2-3; D call uncertain. From germline, CDR1 is KGHSH and CDR2 LQKENI. The V end was cut by 4 bases, the J end by 6 bases, with 14 bases between. The length of the CDR3 is 14 residues. This chain's CDR3 is CASSRGPPDDTQYF. The CDR3 DNA sequence: TGTGCCAGCTCACGTGGACCCCCTGACGATACGCAGTATTTT.

The CDR3 region is CASSPRGDNSYNEQFF. CDR3 DNA sequence: TGTGCCAGCAGCCCCCGTGGGGACAACTCCTACAATGAGCAGTTCTTC. The rearrangement joins TRBV9 to TRBJ2-1; a weak D match, TRBD1 (6 bases). The germline CDR1 and CDR2 sequences are SGDLS and YYNGEE. V lost 4 bases, J lost 0 bases, and 14 bases lay in between. CDR3 length equals 16 residues.

V and J are TRBV11-3 and TRBJ1-3; the D is unclear. The V end was cut by 0 bases, the J end by 4 bases, with 1 base between. CDR1 is SGHNT, CDR2 YENEEA, per germline. CDR3 length: 12 residues. The CDR3 spells CASSLEGNTIYF. CDR3 DNA: TGTGCCAGCAGCTTAGAAGGAAACACCATATATTTT.

There are a few counts of this clone. The gene calls are TRBV7-2 and TRBJ2-7; 10 bases are a match to TRBD2. Trimming took 5 bases from V and 3 from J; bases not matched to a gene: 10. CDR3 length: 16 residues. In germline, CDR1 is SGHTA, CDR2 FQGNSA. The CDR3 loop is CASSRTSGALNYEQYF. The CDR3 DNA reads as TGTGCCAGCAGCCGGACTAGCGGAGCCCTGAACTACGAGCAGTACTTC.

The chain employs TRBV30 and TRBJ2-1; D unclear. The CDR3 has 14 residues. Trimming pared 4 bases from V and 1 base from J, leaving 11 bases between. Germline CDR1 and CDR2: GTSNPN and SVGIG (reference sequence). CDR3 coding DNA: TGTGCCTGGATTAGAGGATCGTCCTACAATGAGCAGTTCTTC. This codes for CAWIRGSSYNEQFF.

This chain links TRBV6-5 with TRBJ2-3; 9 nucleotides line up with TRBD2. The germline V gene encodes CDR1 MNHEY and CDR2 SVGAGI. The length of the CDR3 is 15 residues. V lost 6 bases, J lost 0 bases, and 4 bases stayed unmatched. CDR3 residues: CASSPSGISTDTQYF. As DNA, the CDR3 is TGTGCCAGCAGCCCTAGCGGGATAAGCACAGATACGCAGTATTTT.

The CDR3 nucleotides read TGCAGCGTTGGGACAGGGGCGACAGATACGCAGTATTTT. Residues: CSVGTGATDTQYF. This chain links TRBV29-1 with TRBJ2-3; 9 bases line up with TRBD1. The V gene end was trimmed by 4 bases and the J gene end by 3 bases; junction bases not matched to a gene: 2. Germline loops: CDR1 SQVTM, CDR2 ANQGSEA. The CDR3 length is 13 residues.

This clone was seen once. This sequence joins TRBV6-6 and TRBJ2-5; 8 nucleotides align to TRBD1. CDR3 length: 15 residues. The germline V gene encodes CDR1 MNHNY and CDR2 SVGAGI (reference sequence). Trimming removed 0 bases from V and 3 bases from J; junction bases left unmatched: 3. This chain's CDR3 is CASSYSGTGKETQYF. The CDR3 region has the DNA TGTGCCAGCAGTTACTCAGGGACAGGAAAAGAGACCCAGTACTTC.